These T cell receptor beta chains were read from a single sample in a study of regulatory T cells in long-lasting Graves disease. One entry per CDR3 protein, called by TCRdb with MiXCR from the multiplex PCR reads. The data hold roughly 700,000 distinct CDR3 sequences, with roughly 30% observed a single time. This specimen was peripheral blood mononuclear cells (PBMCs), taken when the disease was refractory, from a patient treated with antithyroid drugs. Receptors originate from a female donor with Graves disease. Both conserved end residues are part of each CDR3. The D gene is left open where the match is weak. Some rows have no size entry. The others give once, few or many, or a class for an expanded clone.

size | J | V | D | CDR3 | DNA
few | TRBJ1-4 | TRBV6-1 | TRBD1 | CASRDRQGTNEKLFF | TGTGCCAGCAGGGATCGACAGGGGACAAATGAAAAACTGTTTTTT
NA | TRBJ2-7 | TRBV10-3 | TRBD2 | CAISELAVSYEQYF | TGTGCCATCAGCGAACTAGCGGTTTCCTACGAGCAGTACTTC
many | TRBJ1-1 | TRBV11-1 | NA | CASSLSVEAFF | TGTGCCAGCAGCTTATCGGTTGAAGCTTTCTTT
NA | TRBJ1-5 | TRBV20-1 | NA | CSGEDGINQPQHF | TGCAGTGGAGAGGACGGCATCAATCAGCCCCAGCATTTT
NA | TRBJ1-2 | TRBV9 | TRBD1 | CASSTQGAGYTF | TGTGCCAGCAGCACCCAGGGGGCTGGCTACACCTTC
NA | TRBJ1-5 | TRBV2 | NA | CASSEARQLRNQPQHF | TGTGCCAGCAGTGAAGCGCGACAGTTGAGGAATCAGCCCCAGCATTTT
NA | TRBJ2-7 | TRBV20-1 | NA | CSARSQGSYEQYF | TGCAGTGCTAGAAGCCAGGGGTCCTACGAGCAGTACTTC
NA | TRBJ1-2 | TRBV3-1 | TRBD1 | CASSQRGQRDGYTF | TGTGCCAGCAGCCAACGGGGACAGAGGGATGGCTACACCTTC
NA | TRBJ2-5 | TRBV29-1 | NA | CSVKTPGETQYF | TGCAGCGTTAAGACCCCCGGGGAGACCCAGTACTTC
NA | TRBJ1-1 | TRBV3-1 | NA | CASSQTLRGAFF | TGTGCCAGCAGCCAAACGTTAAGAGGCGCTTTCTTT
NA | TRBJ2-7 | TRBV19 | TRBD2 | CASRVASGTYEQYF | TGTGCCAGTAGAGTCGCTAGCGGGACCTACGAGCAGTACTTC
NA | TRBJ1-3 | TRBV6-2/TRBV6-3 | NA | CASTQGLVAGNTIYF | TGTGCCAGCACCCAAGGGCTTGTAGCGGGAAACACCATATATTTT
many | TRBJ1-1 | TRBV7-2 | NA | CASSLVRGSAEAFF | TGTGCCAGCAGCTTAGTCAGGGGAAGCGCTGAAGCTTTCTTT
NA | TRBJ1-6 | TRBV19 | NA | CASQMGGNSPLHF | TGTGCCAGCCAAATGGGGGGAAATTCACCCCTCCACTTT
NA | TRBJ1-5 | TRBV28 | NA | CASSFPGAEIWDNQPQHF | TGTGCCAGCAGTTTCCCAGGGGCAGAAATTTGGGACAATCAGCCCCAGCATTTT
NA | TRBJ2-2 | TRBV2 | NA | CASSVEPGLYTGELFF | TGTGCCAGCAGTGTCGAACCGGGGCTCTACACCGGGGAGCTGTTTTTT
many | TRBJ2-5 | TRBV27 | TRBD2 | CASRPIGTSGRETQYF | TGTGCCAGCCGTCCAATTGGGACTAGCGGTAGGGAGACCCAGTACTTC
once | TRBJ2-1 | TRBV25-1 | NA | CASSDPSVSSYNEQFF | TGTGCCAGCAGTGATCCGAGCGTTAGCTCCTACAATGAGCAGTTCTTC
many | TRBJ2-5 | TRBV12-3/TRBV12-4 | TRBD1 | CASSPRDSPQETQYF | TGTGCCAGCAGTCCCCGGGACAGCCCCCAAGAGACCCAGTACTTC
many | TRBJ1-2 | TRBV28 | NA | CASSSSMGGPTMGYGYTF | TGTGCCAGCAGCTCGAGTATGGGAGGGCCCACAATGGGCTATGGCTACACCTTC
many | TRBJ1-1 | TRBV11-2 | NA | CASSLVSGANTEAFF | TGTGCCAGCAGCTTAGTTTCTGGGGCGAACACTGAAGCTTTCTTT
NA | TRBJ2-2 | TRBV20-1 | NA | CSARGDGNTGELFF | TGCAGTGCTAGGGGGGACGGTAACACCGGGGAGCTGTTTTTT
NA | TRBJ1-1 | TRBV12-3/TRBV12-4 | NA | CASSPGPWEAFF | TGTGCCAGCAGCCCAGGGCCTTGGGAAGCTTTCTTT
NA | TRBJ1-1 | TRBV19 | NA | CASTLGGMTAEAFF | TGTGCCAGTACCTTAGGGGGGATGACGGCTGAAGCTTTCTTT
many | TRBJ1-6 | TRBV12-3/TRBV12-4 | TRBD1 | CASRDRESIYSPLHF | TGTGCCAGCAGGGACAGGGAGTCTATATATTCACCCCTCCACTTT
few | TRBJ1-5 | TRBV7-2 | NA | CASSPYRGNQPQHF | TGTGCCAGCAGCCCCTATAGGGGAAATCAGCCCCAGCATTTT
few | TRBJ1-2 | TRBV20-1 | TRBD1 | CSARRRQGVYGYTF | TGCAGTGCTAGACGAAGACAGGGCGTCTATGGCTACACCTTC
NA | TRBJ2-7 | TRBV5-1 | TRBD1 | CAALWDRGREQYF | TGCGCCGCACTCTGGGACAGGGGGCGCGAGCAGTACTTC
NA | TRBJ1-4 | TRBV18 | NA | CASSPQGREKLFF | TGTGCCAGCTCACCACAGGGTCGCGAAAAACTGTTTTTT
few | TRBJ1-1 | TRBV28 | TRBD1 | CASGHRGSYTEAFF | TGTGCCAGCGGCCACAGGGGTTCCTACACTGAAGCTTTCTTT
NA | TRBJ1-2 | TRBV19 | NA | CASSIRGDYGYTF | TGTGCCAGTAGTATTCGCGGGGACTATGGCTACACCTTC
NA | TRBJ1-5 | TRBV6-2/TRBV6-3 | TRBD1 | CASSRRQGHNQPQHF | TGTGCCAGCAGTAGACGACAGGGCCACAATCAGCCCCAGCATTTT
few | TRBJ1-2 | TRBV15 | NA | CATSRGGGAGYTF | TGTGCCACCAGCAGAGGTGGAGGGGCCGGCTACACCTTC
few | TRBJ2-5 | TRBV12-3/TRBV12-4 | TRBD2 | CASGAGAAQYF | TGTGCCAGCGGGGCGGGAGCGGCCCAGTACTTC
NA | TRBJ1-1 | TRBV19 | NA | CASGTRGDSTEAFF | TGTGCCAGTGGTACTCGAGGGGATAGCACTGAAGCTTTCTTT
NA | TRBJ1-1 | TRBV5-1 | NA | CASSRGGRTTEAFF | TGCGCCAGCAGCCGTGGGGGGCGTACCACTGAAGCTTTCTTT
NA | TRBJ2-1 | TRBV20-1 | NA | CSALVGGGRYNEQFF | TGCAGTGCTTTAGTAGGGGGAGGACGCTACAATGAGCAGTTCTTC
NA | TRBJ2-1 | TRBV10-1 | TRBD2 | CASSEGGRRGEQFF | TGCGCCAGCAGTGAAGGCGGGAGGAGAGGTGAGCAGTTCTTC
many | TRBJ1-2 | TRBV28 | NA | CASSLAGAYTF | TGTGCCAGCAGTCTGGCCGGGGCCTACACCTTC
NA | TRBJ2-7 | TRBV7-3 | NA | CASSLTHSYEQYF | TGTGCCAGCAGCTTAACACACTCCTACGAGCAGTACTTC
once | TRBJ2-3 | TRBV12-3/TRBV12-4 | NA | CASRSDGADTQYF | TGTGCCAGCAGATCCGACGGGGCAGATACGCAGTATTTT
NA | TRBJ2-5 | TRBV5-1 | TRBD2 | CASRPLADQETQYF | TGCGCCAGCCGCCCACTAGCGGACCAAGAGACCCAGTACTTC
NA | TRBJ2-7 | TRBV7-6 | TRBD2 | CASSLATGGNPYEQYF | TGTGCCAGCAGCTTAGCGACGGGAGGGAACCCCTACGAGCAGTACTTC
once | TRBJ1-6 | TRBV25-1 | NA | CASSDTRGHNPPLHF | TGTGCCAGCAGTGATACGAGGGGTCATAATCCACCCCTCCACTTT
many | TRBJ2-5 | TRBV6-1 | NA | CASSELGLQETQYF | TGTGCCAGCAGTGAATTAGGGCTTCAAGAGACCCAGTACTTC
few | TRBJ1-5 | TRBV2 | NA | CASSEREYQPQHF | TGTGCCAGCAGCGAGAGAGAATATCAGCCCCAGCATTTT
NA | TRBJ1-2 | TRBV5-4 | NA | CASSLAGRLYGYTF | TGTGCCAGCAGCTTGGCGGGACGGCTCTATGGCTACACCTTC
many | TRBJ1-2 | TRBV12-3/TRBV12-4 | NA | CASSFVRENYGYTF | TGTGCCAGCAGTTTTGTCAGGGAGAACTATGGCTACACCTTC
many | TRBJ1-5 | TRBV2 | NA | CASSRQGAQPQHF | TGTGCCAGCAGTCGCCAGGGAGCTCAGCCCCAGCATTTT
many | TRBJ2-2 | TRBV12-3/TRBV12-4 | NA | CASSFDFWAGIINTGELFF | TGTGCCAGCAGTTTCGATTTTTGGGCCGGGATCATTAACACCGGGGAGCTGTTTTTT
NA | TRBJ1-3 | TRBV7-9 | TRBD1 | CASSAQGQGSFAIYF | TGTGCCAGCAGCGCGCAAGGACAGGGAAGTTTCGCCATATATTTT